This TCR beta chain was sequenced during a study of response to subunit inactivated influenza vaccine. General study results and limits: The authors suggested that few new T cells are recruited per seasonal influenza vaccination.

This clonotype was picked up a small number of times. Its cognate antigen is unknown. Each CDR3 protein gets one entry after TCRdb re-called the RT-PCR reads with MiXCR. The sample gives 490,000 or so distinct CDR3 sequences, less than 10% of which show up once; 10% to 15% is in the top ten. Germline V lookup: CDR1 MGHRA, CDR2 YSYEKL. The V end lost 7 bases, the J end lost 4 bases, and 25 bases lay between the germline ends. This CDR3 has 18 amino acids. The sequencing here drew on PBMCs from blood, taken about 23 months after vaccination. This sequence originates from a man aged 45-69 years who received an inactivated influenza vaccine. The J gene is TRBJ2-2, the V gene TRBV4-1, with D maybe TRBD2 (5 bases). This CDR3 is CASKERHILSRVTGELFF. The CDR3 region has the DNA TGCGCCAGCAAGGAGCGGCACATTCTTTCACGCGTCACCGGGGAGCTGTTTTTT.